These 24 T cell receptor beta chains were all obtained from the same sample, sequenced in a study of blood T cells in healthy people across ages (dated by TCRdb to about 2015). The method was 5' RACE. TCRdb lists the instrument as Illumina HiSeq 2500. The second PCR ran for roughly 6 to 11 cycles and used a J-beta primer mix along with a sample-barcoded 5' primer. The raw public reads went through TCRdb reprocessing: fastp at Q25, MiXCR clone calling, in-frame beta chains kept. For every CDR3 protein sequence, its rows merge into one entry that carries the most common genes and DNA. The sample table contains hundreds of thousands of distinct CDR3 sequences; only one count was recorded for 35% to 40% of them. The ten largest clones capture 13% of the sample. Sequenced: blood. The receptors originated from a man younger than 35 in good health.

The chain employs TRBV4-2 and TRBJ1-6; 8 nucleotides align to TRBD1. The CDR3 loop spans 15 amino acids. CDR1 and CDR2 from the germline V gene are LGHNA and YNFKEQ. The V gene end was trimmed by 2 bases and the J gene end by 10 bases; junction bases not matched to a gene: 7. CDR3 amino acids: CASSQRSGGQSPLHF. The CDR3 coding sequence is TGTGCCAGCAGCCAACGTTCAGGGGGCCAGTCACCCCTCCACTTT.

This clonotype occurred many times. The CDR3 region is CASSFTRQSMVETQYF. CDR3 DNA: TGTGCCAGCAGCTTTACCAGACAGAGTATGGTCGAGACCCAGTACTTC. The chain employs TRBV7-9 and TRBJ2-5, with D possibly being TRBD1 (5 bases). This CDR3 is built from 16 residues. Trimming stripped 3 bases from V and 5 bases from J, with 19 bases between. The V gene's germline CDR1 is SEHNR and CDR2 FQNEAQ (reference sequence). The full variable domain, completed using reference TRBV7-9 and TRBJ2-5, is DTGVSQNPRHKITKRGQNVTFRCDPISEHNRLYWYRQTLGQGPEFLTYFQNEAQLEKSRLLSDRFSAERPKGSFSTLEIQRTEQGDSAMYLCASSFTRQSMVETQYFGPGTRLLVL.

Of note for this clonotype: A much larger clone differs by one base, so this may be a read error. The rearrangement links TRBV5-1 to TRBJ1-2; a possible D gene is TRBD1 (6 bases). Germline V gives CDR1 SGHRS, CDR2 YFSETQ. The CDR3 consists of 16 residues. V was clipped by 3 bases and J by 3 bases, with 18 bases between them. CDR3 loop: CASSSEPGGNYYGYTF. The CDR3 DNA follows: TGCGCCAGCAGCTCGGAACCCGGGGGCAATTACTATGGCTACACCTTC.

This chain uses TRBV5-1 with TRBJ2-4; 9 positions agree with TRBD1. Trimming removed 4 bases from V and 15 bases from J; junction bases left unmatched: 11. The CDR3 runs to 13 residues. Germline CDR1 and CDR2: SGHRS and YFSETQ. The CDR3 coding sequence is TGCGCCAGCAGCCTCGACAGGGGGTGCCTTTGGTACTTC. Its translation is CASSLDRGCLWYF.

The rearrangement joins TRBV6-2 or TRBV6-3 to TRBJ2-5; D perhaps matches TRBD1 (6 bases). Trimming left V 7 bases short and J 1 base short, with 10 bases between. Germline CDR1 MNHEY, CDR2 SVGEGT. The CDR3 covers 13 residues. The CDR3 sequence is CASNGQFQETQYF. Here the CDR3 DNA reads TGTGCCAGCAATGGACAGTTCCAAGAGACCCAGTACTTC.

Here the CDR3 DNA reads TGTGCCAGCAGTTTTAGCGGGGGGGGGTACAATGAGCAGTACTTC. Translated, it gives CASSFSGGGYNEQYF. The rearrangement joins TRBV12-3 or TRBV12-4 to TRBJ2-7, with 11 bases fitting TRBD2. The CDR3 has 15 residues. The V gene end was trimmed by 3 bases and the J gene end by 7 bases; junction bases not matched to a gene: 8.

In nucleotides, the CDR3 is TGTGCCAGCAGCTCCAACAGGGGGGGCAATCAGCCCCAGCATTTT. Translation gives CASSSNRGGNQPQHF. The V and J genes are TRBV5-5 and TRBJ1-5; 8 bases line up with TRBD1. V dropped 3 bases and J dropped 2; count of bases not matched to a gene: 4. Germline V gene sequence: CDR1 SGHKS, CDR2 YYEKEE (reference sequence). The CDR3 has 15 residues.

This clonotype was seen a few times. The V and J genes are TRBV20-1 and TRBJ1-5; no clear D gene. The V end was cut by 4 bases, the J end by 11 bases, with 12 bases between. The CDR3 length is 11 residues. In germline, CDR1 is DFQATT, CDR2 SNEGSKA (reference sequence). DNA for the CDR3: TGCAGTGCTACCCGGGGATGGGCCCAGCATTTT. Translation: CSATRGWAQHF.

This clonotype was seen a few times. The chain uses TRBV4-3 and TRBJ2-1; TRBD2 matches 11 bases. The CDR3 runs to 17 residues. The germline gives CDR1 LGHNA, CDR2 YSLEER. Unmatched junction bases numbered 8, after V lost 1 base and J lost 6 bases. In DNA form, the CDR3 reads TGCGCCAGCAGCCAAGGGCGGTCAACTAGCGGGGGCAATGAGCAGTTCTTC. It codes for CASSQGRSTSGGNEQFF.

The chain has TRBV7-2 and TRBJ2-7; 11 bases match TRBD1. The CDR3 runs to 15 residues. Germline V gives CDR1 SGHTA, CDR2 FQGNSA. V lost 3 bases and J lost 9; bases outside the gene matches: 10. The DNA of the CDR3 is TGTGCCAGCAGCTTGTCGGGACAGGGGGGGATTGGGCAGTACTTC. Amino acids: CASSLSGQGGIGQYF.

Details on this clonotype: A read error is likely, as this CDR3 ends without the conserved phenylalanine or tryptophan. This chain links TRBV20-1 with TRBJ1-1; a possible D gene is TRBD1 (5 bases). The CDR3 covers 13 residues. The germline V gene encodes CDR1 DFQATT and CDR2 SNEGSKA (reference sequence). The V gene lost 3 bases and the J gene lost 2 bases, with 10 bases spanning the gap. CDR3 in DNA: TGCAGTGCTAGTTCGGGGGGAAACACTGAAGCTTTCTCT. This sequence encodes CSASSGGNTEAFS.

CDR3 region: CASSGTGNYEQYF. The CDR3 nucleotides read TGCGCCAGCAGCGGGACTGGGAACTACGAGCAGTACTTC. The chain couples TRBV5-1 to TRBJ2-7; tentatively, D is TRBD2 (6 bases). Germline V gene data show CDR1 as SGHRS and CDR2 as YFSETQ. This CDR3 has 13 amino acids. V shed 4 bases and J shed 3 bases, with 11 bases lying between them.

CDR3 in amino acids: CASSLYGPDHSNNEQFF. The DNA for the CDR3 is TGTGCCAGCAGTTTATATGGTCCCGACCACTCTAACAATGAGCAGTTCTTC. The chain is built from TRBV27 and TRBJ2-1, with unresolved D. V dropped 1 base and J dropped 5 bases, with 18 bases sitting between them. Germline lookup yields CDR1 MNHEY and CDR2 SMNVEV (reference sequence). There are 17 residues in the CDR3.

This clonotype showed up just a few times. This rearrangement joins TRBV7-2 to TRBJ2-1; possible D gene TRBD1, 7 bases. The V end lost 3 bases, the J end lost 7 bases, and 13 bases lay between the germline ends. Germline loops: CDR1 SGHTA, CDR2 FQGNSA. The CDR3 sequence is 14 residues long. The chain's CDR3 is CASSFKGAGNEQFF. The CDR3 DNA sequence: TGTGCCAGCAGCTTCAAGGGGGCGGGAAATGAGCAGTTCTTC.

V and J are TRBV29-1 and TRBJ1-2, with TRBD1 matching over 7 bases. The CDR3 length is 14 residues. Unmatched junction bases numbered 5, after V lost 0 bases and J lost 4 bases. Germline assignment: CDR1 SQVTM and CDR2 ANQGSEA. The CDR3 DNA follows: TGCAGCGTTGAAGAAGCCAGGGGGACCTATGGCTACACCTTC. Translation: CSVEEARGTYGYTF.

As for this clonotype: This is likely a read error, given that the CDR3 carries no conserved phenylalanine or tryptophan at its end. This rearrangement joins TRBV30 to TRBJ2-3; 8 bases agree with TRBD2. Germline V gene lookup returns CDR1 GTSNPN and CDR2 SVGIG (reference sequence). V was pared by 8 bases and J by 5 bases, with 12 bases of the junction left unmatched. The CDR3 contains 14 residues. The CDR3 is CARKPGLDVDTQYV. The CDR3 nucleotides are TGTGCCAGAAAACCGGGACTAGACGTAGATACGCAGTATGTT.

This clonotype was counted only a few times. This chain connects TRBV7-2 to TRBJ1-6, with a weak D call TRBD1 (5 bases). The germline V and J ends were trimmed by 6 bases and 1 base, with 10 bases remaining between them. This CDR3 has 15 amino acids. Germline V gene data show CDR1 as SGHTA and CDR2 as FQGNSA. The CDR3 DNA follows: TGTGCCAGCAGGTCAGGGATATCCTATAATTCACCCCTCCACTTT. Its protein is CASRSGISYNSPLHF.

The CDR3 DNA follows: TGTGCCAGCGCGGCAGGGGCGCTTGGCTACACCTTC. Translating it yields CASAAGALGYTF. The chain employs TRBV6-6 and TRBJ1-2, with a weak D call TRBD1 (6 bases). This CDR3 has 12 residues. V was clipped by 8 bases and J by 7 bases, with 14 bases between them. CDR1 MNHNY and CDR2 SVGAGI come from the germline V gene (reference sequence).

The V call is TRBV14, the J call TRBJ2-5; no reliable D call. V lost 1 base, J lost 11 bases, and 17 bases lay in between. CDR3 length: 14 amino acids. The germline V gene has CDR1 SGHDN and CDR2 FVKESK. The CDR3 DNA reads TGTGCCAGCAGCCAAGGATCCTTTACCTCCCGGCAGTACTTC. This gives the protein CASSQGSFTSRQYF.

This clonotype was found many times. The CDR3 DNA reads TGCAGTGCTAGAGCCGCCTGGGAAGAGACCCAGTACTTC. It specifies CSARAAWEETQYF. The chain employs TRBV20-1 and TRBJ2-5; the D is unclear. The CDR3 covers 13 residues. CDR1 DFQATT and CDR2 SNEGSKA come from the germline V gene (reference sequence). V was pared by 1 base and J by 3 bases, with 9 bases between.

The table lists this clonotype with a few counts. This rearrangement joins TRBV4-3 to TRBJ1-5; TRBD1 matches at 9 bases. Germline CDR1 reads LGHNA; CDR2 reads YSLEER. The V gene end was trimmed by 3 bases and the J gene end by 4 bases; junction bases not matched to a gene: 7. The CDR3 loop spans 16 amino acids. CDR3 loop: CASSQFLDRGNQPQHF. DNA of the CDR3: TGCGCCAGCAGCCAGTTCCTTGACAGGGGGAATCAGCCCCAGCATTTT.

CDR3 amino acids: CAIRISADSNQPQHF. The CDR3 nucleotides read TGTGCCATCAGGATATCGGCGGATAGCAATCAGCCCCAGCATTTT. This chain connects TRBV10-3 to TRBJ1-5, with D hard to call. This CDR3 is 15 amino acids long. The germline CDR1 and CDR2 sequences are ENHRY and SYGVKD. Trimming left V 6 bases short and J 0 bases short, with 12 bases between.

This clonotype was recorded a few times. The rearrangement joins TRBV20-1 to TRBJ1-2; possible D gene TRBD1, 6 bases. The V end was cut by 3 bases, the J end by 8 bases, with 16 bases between. This CDR3 has 13 residues. The germline V gene encodes CDR1 DFQATT and CDR2 SNEGSKA (reference sequence). The chain's CDR3 is CSASVPGARGYTF. As DNA, the CDR3 is TGCAGTGCTAGTGTCCCAGGGGCTAGGGGCTACACCTTC.

The chain joins TRBV7-9 to TRBJ2-7; D possibly matches TRBD1 or TRBD2 (6 bases each). Germline CDR1 and CDR2: SEHNR and FQNEAQ (reference sequence). The V gene lost 3 bases and the J gene lost 1 base, with 10 bases spanning the gap. The CDR3 length is 14 residues. The CDR3 DNA reads as TGTGCCAGCAGCTTTGGGGGGCAGTCCTACGAGCAGTACTTC. The encoded protein is CASSFGGQSYEQYF.